One and the same sample provided the 26 T cell receptor beta chains below, sequenced in a study of shared clonotypes between healthy human individuals. TCRdb's copy holds only in-frame clones and misses some; the assay was immunoSEQ multiplex PCR. The sample contains about 380,000 clones, about 96% of which appear only once. The sample comprised memory CD8+ T cells sorted from blood. The subset is: CD45RO+ cells pooled with CCR7-negative TemRA cells. The receptors stem from a man younger than 45 in good health.

The sample holds one count of this clone. The gene calls are TRBV7-3 and TRBJ2-7; TRBD2 agrees at 13 bases. Germline CDR1 is SGHTA and CDR2 is FQGTGA. Trimming removed 1 base from V and 2 bases from J; junction bases left unmatched: 8. The CDR3 loop spans 18 amino acids. CDR3 DNA sequence: TGTGCCAGCAGCTTAAGGGGATCGACTAGCGGGAGGACCTACGAGCAGTACTTC. It encodes CASSLRGSTSGRTYEQYF.

This chain joins TRBV27 and TRBJ1-4, with 7 bases aligning to TRBD1. J lost 7 bases, V lost 4 bases, and 0 bases had no gene match. CDR1 is MNHEY and CDR2 is SMNVEV in the germline V gene (reference sequence). The CDR3 loop spans 12 amino acids. In DNA form, the CDR3 reads TGTGCCAGCAGTTGGACAGGTGAAAAACTGTTTTTT. Protein sequence: CASSWTGEKLFF.

The chain is built from TRBV4-2 and TRBJ1-5; D ambiguous. V was trimmed by 0 bases and J by 7 bases, leaving 7 bases between them. This CDR3 is built from 13 residues. CDR1 LGHNA and CDR2 YNFKEQ come from the germline V gene. Written as DNA, the CDR3 is TGTGCCAGCAGCCAAGATCCCCCACAGCCCCAGCATTTT. It codes for CASSQDPPQPQHF.

The chain employs TRBV19 and TRBJ1-5; D is undetermined. The V gene's germline CDR1 is LNHDA and CDR2 SQIVND (reference sequence). Trimming pared 5 bases from V and 3 bases from J, leaving 14 bases between. This CDR3 is built from 15 residues. CDR3 sequence (DNA): TGTGCCAGTAGTGACTCCGGACGGTTCAATCAGCCCCAGCATTTT. It specifies CASSDSGRFNQPQHF.

The CDR3: CASSYSSRNTEAFF. In nucleotides, the CDR3 is TGTGCCAGCAGTTACTCGAGTAGGAACACTGAAGCTTTCTTT. This chain joins TRBV6-5 and TRBJ1-1; no firm D call. This CDR3 is 14 amino acids long. V shed 0 bases and J shed 1 base, with 6 bases lying between them. Germline V gene data show CDR1 as MNHEY and CDR2 as SVGAGI.

The chain recombines TRBV9 with TRBJ2-5; D remains unclear. CDR3 length: 15 residues. Germline CDR1 SGDLS, CDR2 YYNGEE. Trimming removed 0 bases at V and 7 bases at J, with 16 bases between. The CDR3, as DNA: TGTGCCAGCAGCGTAGGAACTACCGACTTGGGGACCCAGTACTTC. It translates to CASSVGTTDLGTQYF.

The V and J genes are TRBV5-4 and TRBJ2-3; the match to TRBD2 covers 9 bases. V trimming: 3 bases; J trimming: 2 bases; junction bases outside the gene matches: 4. The CDR3 runs 15 residues. Germline V gene data show CDR1 as SGHNT and CDR2 as YYREEE (reference sequence). CDR3 in amino acids: CASSSIAGDTDTQYF. CDR3 sequence (DNA): TGTGCCAGCAGCTCCATAGCGGGAGACACAGATACGCAGTATTTT.

The rearrangement links TRBV27 to TRBJ2-7, with 9 bases aligning to TRBD2. The CDR3 contains 15 residues. Germline V CDR1 and CDR2: MNHEY, SMNVEV (reference sequence). Trimming removed 7 bases from V and 4 bases from J; junction bases left unmatched: 11. This CDR3 reads CASMAEAGGRYEQYF. The CDR3 DNA sequence: TGTGCCAGCATGGCGGAGGCGGGAGGGCGGTACGAGCAGTACTTC.

This clone was counted once. V usage is TRBV25-1 and J usage is TRBJ2-5, with D perhaps TRBD1 or TRBD2 (6 bases each). Germline assignment: CDR1 MGHDK and CDR2 SYGVNS. V gave up 4 bases and J gave up 5 bases, with 14 bases separating them. The CDR3 is 14 amino acids. CDR3: CASSALTGRETQYF. CDR3 nucleotide sequence: TGTGCCAGCAGTGCACTTACAGGGAGGGAGACCCAGTACTTC.

CDR3 sequence reads: CASYPYRGYEPQHF. CDR3 DNA sequence: TGTGCCAGCTACCCTTACAGGGGATATGAGCCCCAGCATTTT. The chain employs TRBV28 and TRBJ1-5, with 7 bases matching TRBD1. Unmatched junction bases numbered 12, after V lost 8 bases and J lost 8 bases. The CDR3 spans 14 residues. The germline V gene has CDR1 MDHEN and CDR2 SYDVKM.

This chain uses TRBV5-1 with TRBJ2-5; D not resolved. Trimming removed 4 bases at V and 5 bases at J, with 9 bases between. The CDR3 contains 12 residues. Per germline, CDR1 SGHRS and CDR2 YFSETQ. The CDR3 is CASSVAWETQYF. The CDR3 coding sequence is TGCGCCAGCAGCGTTGCCTGGGAGACCCAGTACTTC.

This clone was detected only once. The V gene is TRBV10-3, the J gene TRBJ2-1, with 11 bases aligning to TRBD1. Germline CDR1 reads ENHRY; CDR2 reads SYGVKD. The CDR3 runs 14 residues. J gave up 13 bases and V 6 bases, and 11 bases lay outside the gene matches. The CDR3 reads CAIREDRGRTHQFF. The CDR3 DNA reads as TGTGCCATCAGGGAGGACAGGGGGCGAACTCATCAGTTCTTC.

This chain links TRBV19 with TRBJ1-5, with 7 bases identical to TRBD1. The CDR3 totals 19 residues. The V gene's germline CDR1 is LNHDA and CDR2 SQIVND (reference sequence). J lost 5 bases, V lost 4 bases, and 20 bases had no gene match. In DNA, the CDR3 is TGTGCCAGTAGTACCCAGCCGGACAGGTTGACAAGGAGGGATCAGCCCCAGCATTTT. Its translation is CASSTQPDRLTRRDQPQHF.

As for this clone: An end of the junction differs from the germline gene, which may be a read error. This chain connects TRBV18 to TRBJ1-3; D is undetermined. Germline CDR1 KGHSH, CDR2 LQKENI. This CDR3 is 17 amino acids long. The CDR3 is CASSPPDLGASGNTIYF. The DNA for the CDR3 is TGTGCCAGCTCCCCACCCGACCTCGGAGCTTCTGGAAACACCATATATTTT.

This clone was counted a few times. Other DNA sequences from this sample encode an identical CDR3 as well. The chain links TRBV2 to TRBJ2-7; D not resolved. Germline assignment: CDR1 SNHLY and CDR2 FYNNEI. Trimming left V 2 bases short and J 4 bases short, with 0 bases between. The CDR3 totals 10 residues. In nucleotides, the CDR3 is TGTGCCAGCAGTGAATACGAGCAGTACTTC. It encodes CASSEYEQYF.

The chain is built from TRBV28 and TRBJ1-5; TRBD1 might be the D (5 bases). Deletions cut 3 bases from V and 3 bases from J, with 21 bases between. The CDR3 runs 18 residues. Germline V CDR1 and CDR2: MDHEN, SYDVKM. CDR3 protein: CASSFRVGLRVLNQPQHF. As DNA, the CDR3 is TGTGCCAGCAGTTTTAGGGTCGGACTCAGGGTTCTCAATCAGCCCCAGCATTTT.

A remark on this clone: Other DNA sequences within the sample encode an identical CDR3. Here the CDR3 reads CASSLGRGTRNEQYF. Here the CDR3 DNA reads TGTGCCAGCAGCTTGGGTCGGGGGACTAGGAACGAGCAGTACTTC. The chain has TRBV5-8 and TRBJ2-7; 8 nucleotides align to TRBD2. CDR3 length equals 15 residues. V lost 0 bases and J lost 5; bases outside the gene matches: 7. CDR1 is SGHTS, CDR2 YDEGEE, per germline.

The J gene is TRBJ2-7, the V gene TRBV5-6, with TRBD2 matching over 10 bases. This CDR3 has 15 amino acids. The germline V gene encodes CDR1 SGHDT and CDR2 YYEEEE. V trimming: 2 bases; J trimming: 3 bases; junction bases outside the gene matches: 5. The chain's CDR3 is CASSLTGLANYEQYF. As DNA, the CDR3 is TGTGCCAGCAGCTTAACGGGACTAGCGAACTACGAGCAGTACTTC.

V gene TRBV4-2 combines with J gene TRBJ2-7; perhaps TRBD2 as D (6 bases). Germline V gives CDR1 LGHNA, CDR2 YNFKEQ. V gave up 4 bases and J gave up 0 bases, with 16 bases separating them. The CDR3 runs to 16 residues. The CDR3 protein is CASSPFWASDSYEQYF. CDR3 in DNA: TGTGCCAGCAGCCCCTTTTGGGCTAGCGACTCCTACGAGCAGTACTTC.

This clone appeared a single time. The gene calls are TRBV5-1 and TRBJ2-7, with 11 bases identical to TRBD1. V dropped 2 bases and J dropped 2; count of bases not matched to a gene: 6. Germline CDR1 SGHRS, CDR2 YFSETQ. The CDR3 loop spans 16 amino acids. CDR3 in amino acids: CASSFWTGGATYEQYF. The CDR3 DNA follows: TGCGCCAGCAGCTTTTGGACAGGGGGCGCAACCTACGAGCAGTACTTC.

The gene calls are TRBV7-8 and TRBJ2-1; D perhaps matches TRBD1 (6 bases). CDR1 is SGHVS and CDR2 is FQNEAQ in the germline V gene. There are 15 residues in the CDR3. Between the trimmed V and J ends, which lost 3 bases and 8 bases, there was a span of 17 bases. In nucleotides, the CDR3 is TGTGCCAGCAGCTTCAGGGCGCAGGGGACGTATGAGCAGTTCTTC. Translating gives CASSFRAQGTYEQFF.

The rearrangement links TRBV5-6 to TRBJ2-7; no firm D call. From germline, CDR1 is SGHDT and CDR2 YYEEEE. Trimming removed 4 bases at V and 4 bases at J, with 6 bases between. This CDR3 region has 11 residues. The CDR3 nucleotides read TGTGCCAGCAGCGAGGCTTACGAGCAGTACTTC. The encoded protein is CASSEAYEQYF.

The chain couples TRBV10-2 to TRBJ1-6, with a weak D call TRBD1 (6 bases). Trimming took off 4 bases at V and 11 bases at J, with 21 bases between the two ends. The germline V gene encodes CDR1 WSHSY and CDR2 SAAADI. CDR3 length equals 16 residues. The DNA for the CDR3 is TGCGCCAGCAGTGTGAGACCAACAGGGAATTTGACACCCCTCCACTTT. Translated, it gives CASSVRPTGNLTPLHF.

The chain recombines TRBV29-1 with TRBJ2-1, with D unclear. Trimming cost V 6 bases and J 3 bases, with 12 bases left between them. Germline CDR1 is SQVTM and CDR2 is ANQGSEA. The CDR3 contains 13 residues. The CDR3 bases are TGCAGCGTCGTCGGTGGTCACTACAATGAGCAGTTCTTC. Amino acid sequence: CSVVGGHYNEQFF.

V and J are TRBV20-1 and TRBJ1-1; no reliable D call. CDR3 length: 11 amino acids. The germline V gene has CDR1 DFQATT and CDR2 SNEGSKA (reference sequence). V lost 6 bases and J lost 5, with 10 bases in between. The CDR3 is CSARRTTEAFF. CDR3 bases: TGCAGTGCCCGGCGGACGACTGAAGCTTTCTTT.

Details on this clone: The identical CDR3 is also encoded by other nucleotide sequences in the sample. The V call is TRBV19, the J call TRBJ2-1; 12 nucleotides align to TRBD2. The junction had 0 bases not matched to a gene; V was cut back by 6 bases and J by 6 bases. Germline loops: CDR1 LNHDA, CDR2 SQIVND (reference sequence). There are 13 residues in the CDR3. CDR3 sequence reads: CASRLAGGNEQFF. CDR3 DNA: TGTGCCAGTAGACTAGCGGGAGGCAATGAGCAGTTCTTC. The whole variable domain, filled in from reference TRBV19 and TRBJ2-1, reads DGGITQSPKYLFRKEGQNVTLSCEQNLNHDAMYWYRQDPGQGLRLIYYSQIVNDFQKGDIAEGYSVSREKKESFPLTVTSAQKNPTAFYLCASRLAGGNEQFFGPGTRLTVL.